Shown below are 2 T cell receptor beta chains from a single sample sequenced in a study of T cells after yellow fever vaccination. TCRdb fed the 5' RACE reads into MiXCR, producing one record per CDR3 protein. Altogether 200,000 to 300,000 distinct CDR3 sequences are present, more than 6.5% being singletons, with the ten largest covering roughly 1%. The sequencing here drew on CD4+ T cells sorted from PBMCs, taken on the day of the yellow fever booster vaccination. All receptors derive from a young man who received the YFV17D yellow fever vaccine.

Many counts were recorded for this clonotype. V usage is TRBV7-2 and J usage is TRBJ2-7, with D perhaps matching TRBD1 or TRBD2 (5 bases each). The CDR3 loop spans 16 amino acids. With 0 bases removed from V and 1 base from J, the gap between germline ends came to 13 bases. Germline CDR1 reads SGHTA; CDR2 reads FQGNSA. The CDR3 is CASSLAWDLGSYEQYF. As DNA, the CDR3 is TGTGCCAGCAGCTTAGCGTGGGACCTAGGGTCCTACGAGCAGTACTTC.

This clonotype was detected a few times. The chain employs TRBV5-1 and TRBJ2-3; 8 bases agree with TRBD2. This CDR3 is 14 amino acids long. CDR1 and CDR2 from the germline V gene are SGHRS and YFSETQ. V dropped 5 bases and J dropped 6; count of bases not matched to a gene: 8. CDR3 loop: CASRESSGYDTQYF. CDR3 nucleotides: TGCGCCAGCAGAGAATCTAGCGGGTATGATACGCAGTATTTT.